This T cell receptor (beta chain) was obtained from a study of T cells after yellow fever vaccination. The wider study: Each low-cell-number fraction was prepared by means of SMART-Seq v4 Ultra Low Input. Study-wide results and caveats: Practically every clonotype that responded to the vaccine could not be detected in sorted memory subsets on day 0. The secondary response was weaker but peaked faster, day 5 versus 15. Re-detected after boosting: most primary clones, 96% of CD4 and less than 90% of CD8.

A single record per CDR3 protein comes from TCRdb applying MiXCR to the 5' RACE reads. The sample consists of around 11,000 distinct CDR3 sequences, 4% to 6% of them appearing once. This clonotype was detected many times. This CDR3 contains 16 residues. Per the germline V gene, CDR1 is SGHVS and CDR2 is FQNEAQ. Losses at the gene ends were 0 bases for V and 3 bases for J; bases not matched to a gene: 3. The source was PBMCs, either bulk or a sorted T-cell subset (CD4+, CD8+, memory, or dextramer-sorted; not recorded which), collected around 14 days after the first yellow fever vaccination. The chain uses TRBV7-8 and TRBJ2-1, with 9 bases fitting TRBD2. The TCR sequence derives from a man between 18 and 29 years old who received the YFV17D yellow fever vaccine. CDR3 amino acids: CASSLAQTSGYNEQFF. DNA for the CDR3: TGTGCCAGCAGCTTAGCGCAGACTAGCGGCTACAATGAGCAGTTCTTC.